These 30 T cell receptor beta chains were all obtained from the same sample, sequenced in a study of blood T cell repertoires in COVID-19 (dated by TCRdb to the early 2020s). Library generation was performed with the immunoSEQ multiplex PCR assay. TCRdb retrieved this table from immuneACCESS and kept in-frame rearrangements only. Not all clones are present; in checked studies, unresolved V genes account for under half, and no reason is known for the remainder. The sample has about 170,000 clones on record, under 90% of them singletons. The ten largest clones capture under 2.5% of the sample. Sequenced: peripheral blood. The receptors come from a woman of 80 years or more with acute or convalescent COVID-19.

This clone was detected only once. The chain combines TRBV5-4 with TRBJ2-4; 12 nucleotides agree with TRBD2. The V gene's germline CDR1 is SGHNT and CDR2 YYREEE (reference sequence). V gave up 2 bases and J gave up 8 bases; unmatched junction bases: 5. This CDR3 is 15 amino acids long. The CDR3 protein is CASSFPSGGADIQYF. In DNA form, the CDR3 reads TGTGCCAGCAGCTTCCCTAGCGGGGGGGCGGACATTCAGTACTTC.

In this sample, this clone turned up once. This sequence joins TRBV19 and TRBJ2-7; 7 bases match TRBD1. The CDR3 is 13 residues long. V trimming: 6 bases; J trimming: 6 bases; junction bases outside the gene matches: 8. Germline CDR1 is LNHDA and CDR2 is SQIVND (reference sequence). The CDR3 DNA follows: TGTGCCAGTAGACAGGGGTCGGTTGGCGAGCAGTACTTC. It encodes CASRQGSVGEQYF.

This sequence joins TRBV25-1 and TRBJ1-4, with D possibly being TRBD1 (5 bases). Germline values: CDR1 MGHDK, CDR2 SYGVNS. The CDR3 runs to 14 residues. V lost 5 bases and J lost 7, with 14 bases in between. The CDR3 coding sequence is TGTGCCAGCAGTCGGGGAGGGGCTTCTGAAAAACTGTTTTTT. Translated: CASSRGGASEKLFF.

This chain links TRBV3-1 (or the pseudogene TRBV3-2) with TRBJ2-1; 8 nucleotides agree with TRBD1. Germline V gene lookup returns CDR1 LGHDT and CDR2 YNNKEL (reference sequence). Unmatched junction bases numbered 12, after V lost 2 bases and J lost 9 bases. The CDR3 is made up of 16 amino acids. The CDR3 coding sequence is TGTGCCAGCAGCCAAACTCCTGCCGGGACAGGCGGTGAGCAGTTCTTC. It specifies CASSQTPAGTGGEQFF.

The CDR3 DNA is TGTGCCAGCTCACCGACAGGTGGAGATCAAGAAGCTTTCTTT. Protein: CASSPTGGDQEAFF. The chain recombines TRBV18 with TRBJ1-1, with D tentatively TRBD1 (6 bases). Per germline, CDR1 KGHSH and CDR2 LQKENI. V lost 3 bases and J 8 bases, leaving 16 bases between the germline ends. The CDR3 covers 14 residues.

V usage is TRBV4-1 and J usage is TRBJ1-1; 8 bases fit TRBD1. Germline V CDR1 and CDR2: MGHRA, YSYEKL. CDR3 size: 15 residues. The J segment lost 5 bases and the V segment lost 1 base, leaving 6 bases of the junction unmatched. The CDR3: CASSQAGQGGTEAFF. In DNA form, the CDR3 reads TGCGCCAGCAGCCAAGCTGGACAGGGTGGGACTGAAGCTTTCTTT.

This clone turned up a few times. This chain uses TRBV19 with TRBJ1-1; 7 nucleotides line up with TRBD1. This CDR3 contains 14 residues. Germline lookup yields CDR1 LNHDA and CDR2 SQIVND (reference sequence). J gave up 4 bases and V 5 bases, and 7 bases lay outside the gene matches. The CDR3 sequence is CASSVRQGVTEAFF. The DNA of the CDR3 is TGTGCCAGTAGTGTCCGACAGGGTGTCACTGAAGCTTTCTTT.

V and J are TRBV6-5 and TRBJ2-3; D gene uncertain. The CDR3 has 14 residues. Deletions cut 6 bases from V and 2 bases from J, with 12 bases between. Looked up from germline, CDR1 is MNHEY and CDR2 is SVGAGI. The CDR3: CASSPTLITDTQYF. The CDR3 nucleotides read TGTGCCAGCAGCCCCACTTTGATCACAGATACGCAGTATTTT.

The rearrangement uses TRBV30 and TRBJ1-2; 10 bases match TRBD1. Germline V gene data show CDR1 as GTSNPN and CDR2 as SVGIG (reference sequence). V was pared by 4 bases and J by 6 bases, with 8 bases of the junction left unmatched. The length of the CDR3 is 14 residues. The CDR3 is CAWMWTGGPNGYTF. CDR3 in DNA: TGTGCCTGGATGTGGACAGGGGGACCCAATGGCTACACCTTC.

The rearrangement links TRBV7-2 to TRBJ1-6; 10 bases are a match to TRBD1. Germline loops: CDR1 SGHTA, CDR2 FQGNSA. This CDR3 contains 18 residues. Trimming removed 5 bases from V and 13 bases from J; junction bases left unmatched: 20. The CDR3 region is CASSQKRGTGAQLYPLHF. CDR3 DNA sequence: TGTGCCAGCAGCCAAAAAAGGGGGACAGGGGCCCAGCTTTACCCCCTCCACTTT.

This chain uses TRBV30 with TRBJ2-1; TRBD2 aligns across 9 bases. The J segment lost 9 bases and the V segment lost 5 bases, leaving 2 bases of the junction unmatched. This CDR3 region has 11 residues. Germline values: CDR1 GTSNPN, CDR2 SVGIG (reference sequence). The chain's CDR3 is CAWARGGEQFF. The CDR3 coding sequence is TGTGCCTGGGCGCGGGGGGGTGAGCAGTTCTTC.

This chain connects TRBV24-1 to TRBJ2-1, with 7 bases aligning to TRBD2. The CDR3 is 16 residues long. Germline-derived CDR1 and CDR2 are KGHDR and SFDVKD. The V gene end was trimmed by 0 bases and the J gene end by 3 bases; junction bases not matched to a gene: 4. The CDR3 region has the DNA TGTGCCACCAGTGATTTGGCGGCGGGGGTCTACAATGAGCAGTTCTTC. As protein: CATSDLAAGVYNEQFF.

J is TRBJ2-2 and V is TRBV5-1, with a weak D call TRBD1 (5 bases). Germline values: CDR1 SGHRS, CDR2 YFSETQ. Trimming took 2 bases from V and 9 from J, leaving 20 bases between them. The CDR3 runs 16 residues. The CDR3 loop reads CASSLGQKGPNWELFF. Here the CDR3 DNA reads TGCGCCAGCAGCTTAGGACAAAAAGGCCCTAACTGGGAGCTGTTTTTT.

Points on this clone: Distinct nucleotide sequences in the sample also encode this CDR3. The chain is built from TRBV7-9 and TRBJ1-1, with 8 bases lining up with TRBD1. V shed 4 bases and J 4 bases; nucleotides not matched to a gene: 2. Germline V gene sequence: CDR1 SEHNR, CDR2 FQNEAQ (reference sequence). The length of the CDR3 is 13 residues. CDR3: CASSSRGPTEAFF. The DNA of the CDR3 is TGTGCCAGCAGCTCCAGGGGGCCCACTGAAGCTTTCTTT.

This chain connects TRBV6-2 or TRBV6-3 to TRBJ1-2, with 7 nucleotides matching TRBD1. With V trimmed by 4 bases and J by 2 bases, 1 base remained unmatched. The CDR3 spans 13 residues. Germline V gives CDR1 MNHEY, CDR2 SVGEGT. In DNA form, the CDR3 reads TGTGCCAGCAGTTTGGACAGGAACTATGGCTACACCTTC. Its protein product is CASSLDRNYGYTF.

The CDR3 protein is CASRPKQVLVDQPQHF. The CDR3 coding sequence is TGTGCCAGCAGACCTAAACAGGTTTTGGTCGATCAGCCCCAGCATTTT. The chain has TRBV6-2 or TRBV6-3 and TRBJ1-5; TRBD1 might be the D (5 bases). CDR3 length equals 16 residues. Germline CDR1 and CDR2: MNHEY and SVGEGT. Trimming removed 6 bases from V and 5 bases from J, with 20 bases in between.

A few counts support this clone. This chain connects TRBV5-5 to TRBJ2-2; D unclear. The germline V gene has CDR1 SGHKS and CDR2 YYEKEE (reference sequence). The CDR3 length is 13 residues. The V end was cut by 0 bases, the J end by 5 bases, with 5 bases between. CDR3: CASSLGATGELFF. For the CDR3, the DNA is TGTGCCAGCAGCTTGGGGGCAACCGGGGAGCTGTTTTTT.

The chain combines TRBV19 with TRBJ2-1, with TRBD1 matching 9 bases. This CDR3 has 17 amino acids. V shed 6 bases and J 2 bases; nucleotides not matched to a gene: 11. Per germline, CDR1 LNHDA and CDR2 SQIVND (reference sequence). CDR3 in amino acids: CASSPQVGQGPYNEQFF. CDR3 nucleotide sequence: TGTGCCAGTAGCCCTCAGGTAGGACAGGGGCCCTACAATGAGCAGTTCTTC.

The chain's CDR3 is CASSLEASGGSDTQYF. CDR3 DNA sequence: TGTGCCAGCAGCTTAGAGGCTAGCGGGGGATCAGATACGCAGTATTTT. The chain carries TRBV11-2 and TRBJ2-3; 10 nucleotides match TRBD2. J lost 4 bases, V lost 0 bases, and 4 bases had no gene match. CDR3 size: 16 residues. CDR1 is SGHAT and CDR2 is FQNNGV in the germline V gene.

The V call is TRBV14, the J call TRBJ2-2; 11 bases agree with TRBD2. Germline CDR1 and CDR2: SGHDN and FVKESK. Trimming cost V 4 bases and J 5 bases; bases outside gene matches: 6. This CDR3 is built from 16 residues. CDR3 sequence (DNA): TGTGCCAGCAGCCGAGTAGCGGGGGGGCCAACCGGGGAGCTGTTTTTT. Translating it yields CASSRVAGGPTGELFF.

The chain links TRBV5-1 to TRBJ2-6, with a possible D match to TRBD1 (5 bases). CDR3 length: 16 residues. Germline lookup yields CDR1 SGHRS and CDR2 YFSETQ. V lost 2 bases and J 0 bases, leaving 9 bases between the germline ends. As DNA, the CDR3 is TGCGCCAGCAGCTTCGCAGGGATCTCTGGGGCCAACGTCCTGACTTTC. Residues: CASSFAGISGANVLTF.

The sample holds one count of this clone. The J gene is TRBJ1-3, the V gene TRBV7-7; the match to TRBD1 covers 8 bases. The V segment lost 3 bases and the J segment 7 bases; nucleotides outside the gene matches: 8. This CDR3 comprises 15 residues. CDR1 SSHAT and CDR2 FNYEAQ come from the germline V gene (reference sequence). The CDR3 DNA reads as TGTGCCAGCAGCTTGGAGACAGGGGAATGGAACACCATATATTTT. Translation: CASSLETGEWNTIYF.

The chain has TRBV30 and TRBJ1-2; D remains unclear. The CDR3 loop spans 13 amino acids. V was clipped by 3 bases and J by 8 bases, with 16 bases between them. Germline V CDR1 and CDR2: GTSNPN, SVGIG (reference sequence). CDR3 loop: CAWRGFREDGYTF. The DNA of the CDR3 is TGTGCCTGGAGAGGTTTCCGGGAAGACGGCTACACCTTC.

J is TRBJ2-3 and V is TRBV7-2; 8 nucleotides match TRBD2. Germline V gene lookup returns CDR1 SGHTA and CDR2 FQGNSA. This CDR3 comprises 16 residues. Trimming removed 1 base from V and 9 bases from J; junction bases left unmatched: 12. The DNA for the CDR3 is TGTGCCAGCAGCTTAGTCGGAGCGGGAGCGGGGGTGACGCAGTATTTT. It yields the protein CASSLVGAGAGVTQYF.

V usage is TRBV18 and J usage is TRBJ2-7; D is uncertain. Germline values: CDR1 KGHSH, CDR2 LQKENI. V was trimmed by 6 bases and J by 0 bases, leaving 15 bases between them. The CDR3 loop spans 15 amino acids. The CDR3 here is CASSASRIASYEQYF. For the CDR3, the DNA is TGTGCCAGCTCGGCGTCCCGTATAGCCTCCTACGAGCAGTACTTC. Full variable domain (remainder filled in from reference TRBV18 and TRBJ2-7): NAGVMQNPRHLVRRRGQEARLRCSPMKGHSHVYWYRQLPEEGLKFMVYLQKENIIDESGMPKERFSAEFPKEGPSILRIQQVVRGDSAAYFCASSASRIASYEQYFGPGTRLTVT.

This clone was detected only once. V is TRBV7-2 and J is TRBJ2-5; TRBD1 aligns across 9 bases. Germline V CDR1 and CDR2: SGHTA, FQGNSA. The CDR3 is 14 amino acids. Trimming at V came to 4 bases and at J to 5 bases, leaving 5 bases not matched to a gene. The CDR3 DNA is TGTGCCAGCAGCTCTAGGACAGGGGTGGAGACCCAGTACTTC. Translated: CASSSRTGVETQYF. The variable domain in full, with the rest retrieved from reference TRBV7-2 and TRBJ2-5, is GAGVSQSPSNKVTEKGKDVELRCDPISGHTALYWYRQSLGQGLEFLIYFQGNSAPDKSGLPSDRFSAERTGGSVSTLTIQRTQQEDSAVYLCASSSRTGVETQYFGPGTRLLVL.

The chain combines TRBV7-9 with TRBJ2-7, with 9 bases that match TRBD1. The germline gives CDR1 SEHNR, CDR2 FQNEAQ (reference sequence). The CDR3 is made up of 18 amino acids. V lost 3 bases, J lost 4 bases, and 16 bases stayed unmatched. CDR3 residues: CASSLVGDRDSRSYEQYF. CDR3 nucleotide sequence: TGTGCCAGCAGCTTGGTAGGGGACAGGGACTCTCGTTCTTACGAGCAGTACTTC.

The V call is TRBV6-5, the J call TRBJ2-7; 7 bases match TRBD1. CDR1 is MNHEY and CDR2 is SVGAGI in the germline V gene. Trimming took 0 bases from V and 2 from J; bases not matched to a gene: 4. The CDR3 consists of 15 residues. As DNA, the CDR3 is TGTGCCAGCAGTTACTCGGGGACAGAGACCTACGAGCAGTACTTC. It translates to CASSYSGTETYEQYF.

The genes are TRBV27 and TRBJ1-5; D not certain. CDR1 and CDR2 (germline): MNHEY, SMNVEV (reference sequence). The CDR3 extends over 14 amino acids. V was shortened by 8 bases and J by 4 bases, with 15 bases between the two germline ends. The DNA of the CDR3 is TGTGCCAGCTCCACCCAAGGAGGGAATCAGCCCCAGCATTTT. Translated, it gives CASSTQGGNQPQHF.

This clone showed up just once. J is TRBJ1-6 and V is TRBV11-2; TRBD1 might be the D (5 bases). The germline CDR1 and CDR2 sequences are SGHAT and FQNNGV. This CDR3 comprises 11 residues. Between the trimmed V and J ends, which lost 10 bases and 7 bases, there was a span of 8 bases. CDR3 bases: TGTGCCACCGGGGGGAATTCACCCCTCCACTTT. Translated, it gives CATGGNSPLHF.